This is a list of T cell receptor beta chains from one sample in a study of a mutant IDH1 vaccine in newly diagnosed glioma. These receptors are not linked to any known antigen. Libraries were prepared by immunoSEQ multiplex PCR; TCRdb keeps only in-frame clonotypes and omits some of them. The sample gives more than 30,000 clones, nearly 90% of which show up once; less than 25% is in the top ten. This specimen consisted of PBMCs, obtained from a glioma patient whose treatment included an IDH1 peptide vaccine. The receptor source for this set is a man between 18 and 35 years old with glioma. Both conserved end residues are part of each CDR3. The D gene is left open where the match is weak. A row's size may be missing; if present it is once, few, many or a size class.

len | j_gene | d_gene | abundance | v_gene | CDR3nt | CDR3aa
14 | TRBJ2-7 | TRBD1 | few | TRBV6-1 | TGTGCCAGCAGTTCCGGGACAGGGTCCTCCGAGCAGTACTTC | CASSSGTGSSEQYF
14 | TRBJ2-3 | NA | NA | TRBV7-2 | TGTGCCAGCAGCCCGCACCAGGGCGGAGATACGCAGTATTTT | CASSPHQGGDTQYF
14 | TRBJ2-3 | TRBD2 | once | TRBV6-6 | TGTGCCAGCAGGCGGGAGGGCGGAACAGATACGCAGTATTTT | CASRREGGTDTQYF
14 | TRBJ1-1 | TRBD1 | NA | TRBV19 | TGTGCCAGTACCTCGACAGGGGGAAACACTGAAGCTTTCTTT | CASTSTGGNTEAFF
15 | TRBJ2-5 | TRBD2 | NA | TRBV5-1 | TGCGCCAGCAGCTTGGGGACTAGCGGGAAAGAGACCCAGTACTTC | CASSLGTSGKETQYF
15 | TRBJ2-2 | NA | NA | TRBV7-2 | TGTGCCAGCAGCTTAATCAGGGGTGACACCGGGGAGCTGTTTTTT | CASSLIRGDTGELFF
15 | TRBJ2-1 | TRBD1 | NA | TRBV29-1 | TGCAGCGTTGAAGGTACAGGGGTCTCCTACAATGAGCAGTTCTTC | CSVEGTGVSYNEQFF
17 | TRBJ1-1 | NA | NA | TRBV29-1 | TGCAGCGTTGTCCCATACGGCAGGGCACTTGAGGGGGCTGAAGCTTTCTTT | CSVVPYGRALEGAEAFF
15 | TRBJ1-4 | NA | NA | TRBV7-9 | TGTGCCACCACCCAAGCGGGAGCAACTAATGAAAAACTGTTTTTT | CATTQAGATNEKLFF
15 | TRBJ1-1 | TRBD1 | few | TRBV6-5 | TGTGCCAGCAGTTACGGACAGGGTTTGAGGACTGAAGCTTTCTTT | CASSYGQGLRTEAFF
14 | TRBJ2-1 | NA | NA | TRBV7-8 | TGTGCCAGCAGCTTGTACGGGACTCACAATGAGCAGTTCTTC | CASSLYGTHNEQFF
11 | TRBJ2-5 | NA | NA | TRBV6-5 | TGTGCCAGCAACTACCAAGAGACCCAGTACTTC | CASNYQETQYF
16 | TRBJ2-4 | NA | few | TRBV7-2 | TGTGCCAGCAGCTTAGGTTTTGGCGGGGCCGAGGGCATTCAGTACTTC | CASSLGFGGAEGIQYF
14 | TRBJ1-1 | TRBD1 | once | TRBV10-3 | TGTGCCATCAGTGAGCTGGACAGGAGCACTGAAGCTTTCTTT | CAISELDRSTEAFF
14 | TRBJ1-5 | NA | NA | TRBV7-2 | TGTGCCAGCAGCTTTGGGTATAGCAATCAGCCCCAGCATTTT | CASSFGYSNQPQHF
12 | TRBJ2-7 | TRBD1 | NA | TRBV6-5 | TGTGCCAGCAGCCAAACTTCGACAGGGCTGTACTTC | CASSQTSTGLYF